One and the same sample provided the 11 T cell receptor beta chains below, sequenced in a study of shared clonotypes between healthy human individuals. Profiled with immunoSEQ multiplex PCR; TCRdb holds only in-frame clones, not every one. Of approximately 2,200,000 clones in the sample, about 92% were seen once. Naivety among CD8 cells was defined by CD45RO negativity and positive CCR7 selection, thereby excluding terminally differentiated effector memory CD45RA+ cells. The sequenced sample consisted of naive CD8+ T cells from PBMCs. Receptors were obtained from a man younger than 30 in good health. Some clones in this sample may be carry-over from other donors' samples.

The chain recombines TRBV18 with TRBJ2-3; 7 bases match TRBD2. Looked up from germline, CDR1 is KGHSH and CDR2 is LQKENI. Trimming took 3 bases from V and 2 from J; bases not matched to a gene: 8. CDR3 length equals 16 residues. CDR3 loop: CASSPGLAGATDTQYF. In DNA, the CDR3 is TGTGCCAGCTCACCTGGTCTTGCGGGAGCCACAGATACGCAGTATTTT.

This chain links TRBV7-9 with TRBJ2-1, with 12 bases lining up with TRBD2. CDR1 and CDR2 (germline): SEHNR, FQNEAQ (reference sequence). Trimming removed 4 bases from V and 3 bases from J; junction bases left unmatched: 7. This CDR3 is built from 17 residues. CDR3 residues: CASSSRLAGVVYNEQFF. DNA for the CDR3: TGTGCCAGCAGCTCTCGACTAGCGGGAGTGGTCTACAATGAGCAGTTCTTC.

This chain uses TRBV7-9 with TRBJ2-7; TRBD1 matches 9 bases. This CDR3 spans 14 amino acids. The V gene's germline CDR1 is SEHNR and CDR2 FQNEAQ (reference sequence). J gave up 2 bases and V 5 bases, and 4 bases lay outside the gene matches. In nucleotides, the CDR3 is TGTGCCAGCAGCACCGGGACAGGGCCCTACGAGCAGTACTTC. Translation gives CASSTGTGPYEQYF.

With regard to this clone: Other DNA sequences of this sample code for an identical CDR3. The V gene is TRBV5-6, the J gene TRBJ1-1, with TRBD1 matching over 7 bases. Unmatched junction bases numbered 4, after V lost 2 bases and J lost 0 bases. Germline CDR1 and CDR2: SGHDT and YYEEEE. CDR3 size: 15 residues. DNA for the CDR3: TGTGCCAGCAGCTTAGGGGACAGCATGAACACTGAAGCTTTCTTT. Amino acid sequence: CASSLGDSMNTEAFF.

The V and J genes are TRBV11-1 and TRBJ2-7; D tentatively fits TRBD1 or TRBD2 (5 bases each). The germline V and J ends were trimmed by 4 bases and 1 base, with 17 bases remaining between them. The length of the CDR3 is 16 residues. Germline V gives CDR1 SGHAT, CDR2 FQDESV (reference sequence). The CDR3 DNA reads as TGTGCCAGCAGCTCAAGAACCGGGGCGCTTTCCTACGAGCAGTACTTC. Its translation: CASSSRTGALSYEQYF. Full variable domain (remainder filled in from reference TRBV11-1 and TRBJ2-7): EAEVAQSPRYKITEKSQAVAFWCDPISGHATLYWYRQILGQGPELLVQFQDESVVDDSQLPKDRFSAERLKGVDSTLKIQPAELGDSAMYLCASSSRTGALSYEQYFGPGTRLTVT.

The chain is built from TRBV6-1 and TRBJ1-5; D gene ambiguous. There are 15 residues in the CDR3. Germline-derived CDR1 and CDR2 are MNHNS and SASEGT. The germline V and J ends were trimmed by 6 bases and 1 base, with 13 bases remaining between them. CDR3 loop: CASRQDWLSNQPQHF. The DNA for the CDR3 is TGTGCCAGCAGGCAGGACTGGCTGAGCAATCAGCCCCAGCATTTT.

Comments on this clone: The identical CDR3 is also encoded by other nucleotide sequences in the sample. The CDR3 is CASSLGGGGQPQHF. The CDR3 DNA reads as TGTGCCAGCAGCTTGGGCGGCGGGGGTCAGCCCCAGCATTTT. The chain joins TRBV5-6 to TRBJ1-5; perhaps TRBD1 as D (5 bases). The CDR3 consists of 14 residues. V was trimmed by 0 bases and J by 6 bases, leaving 10 bases between them. The V gene's germline CDR1 is SGHDT and CDR2 YYEEEE. Variable domain in full (rest from reference TRBV5-6 and TRBJ1-5): DAGVTQSPTHLIKTRGQQVTLRCSPKSGHDTVSWYQQALGQGPQFIFQYYEEEERQRGNFPDRFSGHQFPNYSSELNVNALLLGDSALYLCASSLGGGGQPQHFGDGTRLSIL.

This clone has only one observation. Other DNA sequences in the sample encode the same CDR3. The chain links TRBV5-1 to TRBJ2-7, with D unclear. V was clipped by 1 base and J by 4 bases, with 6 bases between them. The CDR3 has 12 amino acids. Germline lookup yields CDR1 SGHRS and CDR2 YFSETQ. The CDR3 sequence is CASSLLGYEQYF. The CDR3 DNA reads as TGCGCCAGCAGCTTGTTGGGGTACGAGCAGTACTTC.

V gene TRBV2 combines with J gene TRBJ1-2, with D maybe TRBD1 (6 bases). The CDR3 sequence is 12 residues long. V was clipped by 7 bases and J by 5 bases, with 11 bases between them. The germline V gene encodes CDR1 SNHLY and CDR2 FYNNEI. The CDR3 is CASTGVLYGYTF. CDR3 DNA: TGTGCCAGCACAGGGGTGTTATATGGCTACACCTTC.

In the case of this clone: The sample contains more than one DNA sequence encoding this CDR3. The CDR3 coding sequence is TGTGCCAGCAGCCTGGGCCAAAATCAGCCCCAGCATTTT. It encodes CASSLGQNQPQHF. The V call is TRBV7-6, the J call TRBJ1-5; the D is unclear. Trimming stripped 5 bases from V and 4 bases from J, with 9 bases between. This CDR3 has 13 amino acids. CDR1 SGHVS and CDR2 FNYEAQ come from the germline V gene.

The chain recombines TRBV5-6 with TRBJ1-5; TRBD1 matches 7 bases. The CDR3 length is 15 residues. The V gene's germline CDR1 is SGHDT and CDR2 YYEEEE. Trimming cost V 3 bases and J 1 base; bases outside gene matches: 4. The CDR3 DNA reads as TGTGCCAGCAGCTCCGGGACAGCCAGCAATCAGCCCCAGCATTTT. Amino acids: CASSSGTASNQPQHF.